Below are 2 T cell receptor beta chains sequenced from a single sample in a study of shared clonotypes between healthy human individuals. The table came from immunoSEQ multiplex PCR; TCRdb's copy has only in-frame clones and leaves some out. This table has 640,000 or so clones, about three quarters appearing once. Sequencing input: memory CD4+ T cells sorted from blood. Stated subset: CD45RA-negative fraction. The receptors here all came from a woman under 40 in good health.

This clone has more than one count but fewer than ten. A much larger clone differs by one base, so this may be a read error. The rearrangement uses TRBV11-2 and TRBJ2-7; the D gene is possibly TRBD1 (6 bases). The CDR3 length is 12 residues. V was clipped by 4 bases and J by 4 bases, with 8 bases between them. Germline CDR1 SGHAT, CDR2 FQNNGV. CDR3 amino acids: CASSSTGYEQYF. The CDR3 nucleotides read TGTGCCAGCAGCTCGACAGGATACGAGCAGTACTTC. The full variable domain, its missing parts supplied by reference TRBV11-2 and TRBJ2-7, is EAGVAQSPRYKIIEKRQSVAFWCNPISGHATLYWYQQILGQGPKLLIQFQNNGVVDDSQLPKDRFSAERLKGVDSTLKIQPAKLEDSAVYLCASSSTGYEQYFGPGTRLTVT.

This chain links TRBV5-4 with TRBJ2-1, with 8 positions matching TRBD2. The CDR3 spans 17 residues. V shed 4 bases, J shed 6 bases, and the junction held 15 bases outside the gene matches. Germline lookup yields CDR1 SGHNT and CDR2 YYREEE (reference sequence). CDR3 DNA sequence: TGTGCCAGCAGCACCCCGGGGGGGGCTGCCTCTTTCAATGAGCAGTTCTTC. Encoded protein: CASSTPGGAASFNEQFF.